The 26 T cell receptor beta chains listed next were all sequenced from one sample in a study of identical twins. TCRdb re-analysed the 5' RACE reads in MiXCR, keeping a single row per CDR3 protein. Of 450,000 to 600,000 distinct CDR3 sequences in the sample, about 20% were seen once. The same data also went into a second study, on yellow fever vaccine responses in identical twins.

The sample comprised CD4+ T cells sorted from blood. These receptors were taken from a woman aged 18-29 years in good health.

This clonotype occurred a few times. This rearrangement joins TRBV6-1 to TRBJ2-2, with D perhaps TRBD1 (5 bases). CDR3 length: 14 amino acids. Germline CDR1 reads MNHNS; CDR2 reads SASEGT. The germline V and J ends were trimmed by 8 bases and 4 bases, with 14 bases remaining between them. This CDR3 is CASRLQGSTGELFF. The CDR3 DNA follows: TGTGCCAGCCGACTTCAGGGAAGCACCGGGGAGCTGTTTTTT.

This clonotype was seen only a few times. V gene TRBV18 combines with J gene TRBJ2-2; 7 positions match TRBD1. The CDR3 has 15 residues. V lost 8 bases, J lost 1 base, and 7 bases stayed unmatched. The germline CDR1 and CDR2 sequences are KGHSH and LQKENI. In nucleotides, the CDR3 is TGTGCCAGCCCGAGGACAGGACAGAACACCGGGGAGCTGTTTTTT. Its translation: CASPRTGQNTGELFF.

This clonotype showed up just a few times. This chain connects TRBV19 to TRBJ2-7, with D perhaps matching TRBD1 (6 bases). This CDR3 is 15 amino acids long. The V gene lost 3 bases and the J gene lost 5 bases, with 17 bases spanning the gap. CDR1 and CDR2 from the germline V gene are LNHDA and SQIVND (reference sequence). CDR3 in DNA: TGTGCCAGTAGTATCCCCGGGACACTTAGTCACGAGCAGTACTTC. It yields the protein CASSIPGTLSHEQYF.

This clonotype was recorded a few times. The chain carries TRBV28 and TRBJ2-7; 8 nucleotides agree with TRBD2. Germline V gene data show CDR1 as MDHEN and CDR2 as SYDVKM. The length of the CDR3 is 16 residues. V gave up 5 bases and J gave up 1 base; unmatched junction bases: 10. CDR3 nucleotide sequence: TGTGCCAGCAGTACCCAAACTAGCGGACCGTCCTACGAGCAGTACTTC. This codes for CASSTQTSGPSYEQYF.

This clonotype was recorded a few times. This chain uses TRBV29-1 with TRBJ2-1, with no clear D. The CDR3 runs 11 residues. Germline CDR1 and CDR2: SQVTM and ANQGSEA. V was clipped by 5 bases and J by 4 bases, with 6 bases between them. CDR3 bases: TGCAGCGTTAACTGGTACAATGAGCAGTTCTTC. Protein product: CSVNWYNEQFF.

This clonotype was seen more than once but under ten times. The chain recombines TRBV15 with TRBJ2-3; TRBD2 matches at 14 bases. Germline V CDR1 and CDR2: LNHNV, YYDKDF (reference sequence). V trimming: 0 bases; J trimming: 4 bases; junction bases outside the gene matches: 0. There are 16 residues in the CDR3. The CDR3: CATSRETSGGADTQYF. As DNA, the CDR3 is TGTGCCACCAGCAGAGAGACTAGCGGGGGGGCAGATACGCAGTATTTT.

The chain joins TRBV7-8 to TRBJ1-3, with D perhaps TRBD1 (6 bases). V lost 5 bases and J 4 bases, leaving 12 bases between the germline ends. Germline V gene sequence: CDR1 SGHVS, CDR2 FQNEAQ. There are 14 residues in the CDR3. The CDR3: CASSHNGQGNTIYF. The CDR3 DNA follows: TGTGCCAGCAGCCACAATGGACAGGGAAACACCATATATTTT.

The chain has TRBV2 and TRBJ1-2, with D unclear. Germline CDR1 and CDR2: SNHLY and FYNNEI. CDR3 length: 15 amino acids. V was shortened by 3 bases and J by 4 bases, with 15 bases between the two germline ends. This chain's CDR3 is CASSDTTGASYGYTF. The CDR3 DNA is TGTGCCAGCAGTGACACCACGGGAGCCTCCTATGGCTACACCTTC.

The rearrangement joins TRBV5-8 to TRBJ2-2; 7 bases agree with TRBD1. After removal of 1 base from V and 6 bases from J, the junction contained 3 bases not matched to a gene. CDR1 is SGHTS, CDR2 YDEGEE, per germline. The CDR3 runs to 14 residues. CDR3 loop: CASSLFQGAGELFF. CDR3 nucleotides: TGTGCCAGCAGCTTGTTCCAGGGGGCCGGGGAGCTGTTTTTT.

A remark on this clonotype: The conserved closing phenylalanine or tryptophan is absent in this CDR3, likely reflecting a read error. It is unclear where the CDR3 begins or ends on the DNA, so no DNA is shown, and the CDR3 is as TCRdb lists it. CDR3 in amino acids: CASSDRHSTLTP. The gene calls are TRBV6-1 and TRBJ2-4. The V gene's germline CDR1 is MNHNS and CDR2 SASEGT. The CDR3 is made up of 12 amino acids, end residues included.

This clonotype was seen just once. The chain combines TRBV27 with TRBJ2-7; TRBD1 matches 9 bases. V trimming: 2 bases; J trimming: 6 bases; junction bases outside the gene matches: 2. The CDR3 sequence is 13 residues long. CDR1 and CDR2 (germline): MNHEY, SMNVEV (reference sequence). The CDR3 coding sequence is TGTGCCAGCAGTTTAACAGGGGGCTTCGAGCAGTACGTC. Residues: CASSLTGGFEQYV.

The chain couples TRBV15 to TRBJ1-5; 10 nucleotides align to TRBD1. Germline-derived CDR1 and CDR2 are LNHNV and YYDKDF (reference sequence). This CDR3 spans 16 amino acids. V dropped 1 base and J dropped 0; count of bases not matched to a gene: 0. In DNA form, the CDR3 reads TGTGCCACCAGCAGAGGACAGGGGGCTAGCAATCAGCCCCAGCATTTT. This gives the protein CATSRGQGASNQPQHF.

The chain combines TRBV6-5 with TRBJ2-4; TRBD1 aligns across 12 bases. This CDR3 spans 16 amino acids. Germline V lookup: CDR1 MNHEY, CDR2 SVGAGI. Unmatched junction bases numbered 6, after V lost 3 bases and J lost 6 bases. The CDR3 sequence: CASSYTGTGGLNIQYF. The CDR3 bases are TGTGCCAGCAGTTATACCGGGACAGGGGGCTTAAACATTCAGTACTTC.

There are a few counts of this clonotype. The V and J genes are TRBV5-1 and TRBJ2-2; D is uncertain. Germline V CDR1 and CDR2: SGHRS, YFSETQ. CDR3 length: 14 amino acids. Trimming took 6 bases from V and 0 from J, leaving 9 bases between them. The CDR3 DNA is TGCGCCAGCAACTACGGGTCGAACACCGGGGAGCTGTTTTTT. Residues: CASNYGSNTGELFF.

This chain uses TRBV27 with TRBJ2-3; D is possibly TRBD2 (6 bases). The CDR3 sequence is 15 residues long. V lost 5 bases and J 6 bases, leaving 18 bases between the germline ends. Germline V lookup: CDR1 MNHEY, CDR2 SMNVEV (reference sequence). The CDR3 loop reads CASSPLRSGLDTQYF. For the CDR3, the DNA is TGTGCCAGCAGTCCACTAAGAAGCGGGTTGGATACGCAGTATTTT.

In this sample, this clonotype turned up many times. The chain combines TRBV29-1 with TRBJ2-1; 8 bases align to TRBD1. J lost 6 bases, V lost 7 bases, and 2 bases had no gene match. This CDR3 region has 11 residues. The germline V gene encodes CDR1 SQVTM and CDR2 ANQGSEA. Here the CDR3 DNA reads TGCAGCGCCGACAGGGGCAATGAGCAGTTCTTC. Translated, it gives CSADRGNEQFF.

This clonotype was observed a handful of times. At one of its ends the junction is not consistent with the germline gene, which may arise from a read error. The chain employs TRBV12-3 or TRBV12-4 and TRBJ2-1; 8 positions match TRBD1. This CDR3 contains 16 residues. The CDR3 nucleotides read TGTGCCAGCAGCTTAGTTCGGGGACAGGCGTACAATGAGCAGTTCTTC. This codes for CASSLVRGQAYNEQFF.

This clonotype came up a few times. The rearrangement uses TRBV7-9 and TRBJ2-1; D unclear. CDR3 length: 17 amino acids. CDR1 is SEHNR and CDR2 is FQNEAQ in the germline V gene (reference sequence). V was pared by 1 base and J by 5 bases, with 18 bases between. CDR3 residues: CASSLEGRAGMNNEQFF. CDR3 coding DNA: TGTGCCAGCAGCTTAGAGGGAAGAGCTGGGATGAACAATGAGCAGTTCTTC.

This clonotype was counted a few times. The V and J genes are TRBV2 and TRBJ2-7; D not certain. With 9 bases removed from V and 1 base from J, the gap between germline ends came to 13 bases. CDR1 is SNHLY, CDR2 FYNNEI, per germline. The CDR3 spans 13 residues. The CDR3 loop reads CASRNDGSYEQYF. CDR3 sequence (DNA): TGTGCCAGTAGAAATGACGGTTCCTACGAGCAGTACTTC.

This clonotype has a count of ten or more. At one end the junction does not follow the germline gene, possibly because of a read error. V gene TRBV5-1 combines with J gene TRBJ2-2; tentative D call: TRBD1 (6 bases). The V gene's germline CDR1 is SGHRS and CDR2 YFSETQ. The CDR3 has 14 amino acids. CDR3 DNA sequence: TGTGCCAGCAGTTTAGTACAGGGTACCGGGGAGCTGTTTTTT. It is translated as CASSLVQGTGELFF.

This clonotype was found a few times. This chain uses TRBV28 with TRBJ1-4; D uncertain. This CDR3 is built from 11 residues. CDR1 MDHEN and CDR2 SYDVKM come from the germline V gene. V lost 7 bases and J lost 4, with 4 bases in between. CDR3 nucleotide sequence: TGTGCCAGCATGGATAATGAAAAACTGTTTTTT. It translates to CASMDNEKLFF.

This clonotype was recorded a few times. The V gene is TRBV7-9, the J gene TRBJ1-2; no clear D gene. Looked up from germline, CDR1 is SEHNR and CDR2 is FQNEAQ (reference sequence). Trimming took 1 base from V and 2 from J, leaving 11 bases between them. The CDR3 loop spans 15 amino acids. CDR3 nucleotides: TGTGCCAGCAGCTTAGTGGGAACCTCGAACTATGGCTACACCTTC. Its translation: CASSLVGTSNYGYTF.

The chain combines TRBV19 with TRBJ2-1, with TRBD2 matching over 8 bases. J lost 10 bases, V lost 7 bases, and 3 bases had no gene match. Germline V CDR1 and CDR2: LNHDA, SQIVND (reference sequence). The CDR3 runs to 11 residues. The CDR3, as DNA: TGTGCCAGTAATCGGGAGGGGGAGCAGTTCTTC. As protein: CASNREGEQFF.

The chain joins TRBV28 to TRBJ1-5; tentative D call: TRBD1 (5 bases). Germline CDR1 and CDR2: MDHEN and SYDVKM. The CDR3 has 12 amino acids. The V end lost 6 bases, the J end lost 11 bases, and 14 bases lay between the germline ends. The CDR3 protein is CASRRDSPAQHF. CDR3 sequence (DNA): TGTGCCAGCAGACGGGACTCGCCGGCCCAGCATTTT.

This clonotype has just a few counts. This rearrangement joins TRBV5-6 to TRBJ1-1, with no clear D. V dropped 1 base and J dropped 1 base, with 11 bases sitting between them. The CDR3 totals 15 residues. Germline CDR1 SGHDT, CDR2 YYEEEE. This CDR3 is CASSLSRLANTEAFF. The DNA of the CDR3 is TGTGCCAGCAGCTTGTCCAGGTTGGCGAACACTGAAGCTTTCTTT.

This clonotype was observed many times. The gene calls are TRBV7-2 and TRBJ2-1, with 9 positions matching TRBD2. Germline CDR1 reads SGHTA; CDR2 reads FQGNSA. Trimming at V came to 4 bases and at J to 14 bases, leaving 6 bases not matched to a gene. CDR3 length equals 12 residues. The CDR3: CASSSGLAFKFF. As DNA, the CDR3 is TGTGCCAGCAGCTCCGGACTAGCGTTTAAGTTCTTC. Supplemented by reference TRBV7-2 and TRBJ2-1, the full variable domain reads GAGVSQSPSNKVTEKGKDVELRCDPISGHTALYWYRQSLGQGLEFLIYFQGNSAPDKSGLPSDRFSAERTGGSVSTLTIQRTQQEDSAVYLCASSSGLAFKFFGPGTRLTVL.